The 6 T cell receptor beta chains listed next were all sequenced from one sample in a study of cytomegalovirus exposure and HLA in healthy donors. The PCR made use of 60 Vbeta and 13 Jbeta primers. TCRdb's copy holds only in-frame clones and misses some; the assay was immunoSEQ multiplex PCR. In the table there are about 120,000 clones, about 80% of which are singletons. Sequenced: PBMCs. These receptors originate from a man aged 25-40 years in good health and CMV-seropositive.

This chain joins TRBV19 and TRBJ1-1; 9 positions agree with TRBD1. The CDR3 sequence is 17 residues long. CDR1 is LNHDA and CDR2 is SQIVND in the germline V gene (reference sequence). Losses at the gene ends were 6 bases for V and 3 bases for J; bases not matched to a gene: 14. CDR3 DNA: TGTGCCAGTAGAAACGGGACAGGGTGGTTCCTTTACACTGAAGCTTTCTTT. Encoded protein: CASRNGTGWFLYTEAFF. Complete variable domain (other parts from reference TRBV19 and TRBJ1-1): DGGITQSPKYLFRKEGQNVTLSCEQNLNHDAMYWYRQDPGQGLRLIYYSQIVNDFQKGDIAEGYSVSREKKESFPLTVTSAQKNPTAFYLCASRNGTGWFLYTEAFFGQGTRLTVV.

This clone has more than one count but fewer than ten. The gene calls are TRBV29-1 and TRBJ2-3; 8 bases fit TRBD2. The CDR3 has 16 amino acids. Germline-derived CDR1 and CDR2 are SQVTM and ANQGSEA. Trimming cost V 6 bases and J 2 bases; bases outside gene matches: 13. CDR3 coding DNA: TGCAGCGTACTCAGAGTCAGTAGCGGGGACACAGATACGCAGTATTTT. Residues: CSVLRVSSGDTDTQYF.

The rearrangement uses TRBV7-8 and TRBJ1-1; 8 nucleotides align to TRBD1. The junction had 15 bases not matched to a gene; V was cut back by 4 bases and J by 8 bases. Germline CDR1 and CDR2: SGHVS and FQNEAQ. The CDR3 loop spans 16 amino acids. The CDR3 bases are TGTGCCAGCAGCTCGACTCGACCAGACAGGGGCTTAGAAGCTTTCTTT. Encoded protein: CASSSTRPDRGLEAFF. Complete variable domain (other parts from reference TRBV7-8 and TRBJ1-1): GAGVSQSPRYKVAKRGQDVALRCDPISGHVSLFWYQQALGQGPEFLTYFQNEAQLDKSGLPSDRFFAERPEGSVSTLKIQRTQQEDSAVYLCASSSTRPDRGLEAFFGQGTRLTVV.

The rearrangement uses TRBV28 and TRBJ1-3, with TRBD1 matching over 7 bases. Unmatched junction bases numbered 2, after V lost 6 bases and J lost 0 bases. The V gene's germline CDR1 is MDHEN and CDR2 SYDVKM. The CDR3 totals 14 residues. CDR3 sequence reads: CASSWTGSGNTIYF. The CDR3 nucleotides read TGTGCCAGCAGCTGGACAGGCTCTGGAAACACCATATATTTT. Supplemented by reference TRBV28 and TRBJ1-3, the full variable domain reads DVKVTQSSRYLVKRTGEKVFLECVQDMDHENMFWYRQDPGLGLRLIYFSYDVKMKEKGDIPEGYSVSREKKERFSLILESASTNQTSMYLCASSWTGSGNTIYFGEGSWLTVV.

This clone showed up just a few times. The V gene is TRBV30, the J gene TRBJ1-6; no firm D call. Germline assignment: CDR1 GTSNPN and CDR2 SVGIG (reference sequence). Trimming removed 1 base at V and 5 bases at J, with 6 bases between. The CDR3 extends over 13 amino acids. CDR3 sequence: CAWSGSDNSPLHF. CDR3 nucleotide sequence: TGTGCCTGGAGTGGCAGTGATAATTCACCCCTCCACTTT.

This clone was counted a few times. The chain is built from TRBV2 and TRBJ2-5; 7 positions match TRBD2. This CDR3 is built from 17 residues. J was trimmed by 1 base and V by 0 bases; bases with no gene match: 8. The germline V gene has CDR1 SNHLY and CDR2 FYNNEI. The CDR3, as DNA: TGTGCCAGCAGTGAAGCGGGGGGGTTTTGGGGCCAAGAGACCCAGTACTTC. This gives the protein CASSEAGGFWGQETQYF.